A single T cell receptor beta chain is shown here with its context. The V and J ends lost 0 bases and 0 bases respectively, with 15 bases between them. This CDR3 region has 18 residues. The germline CDR1 and CDR2 sequences are LGHDT and YNNKEL (reference sequence). This table comes from immunoSEQ multiplex PCR, and its TCRdb copy is limited to in-frame clones, with some not included. Counted here are 250,000 to 400,000 clones, 88% occurring once; the ten biggest clones make up 1.5% to 2%. These data originate in a study of blood T cell repertoires in COVID-19. This TCR came from a woman aged 25-40 years with COVID-19, enrolled during active disease. This chain joins TRBV3-1 (or the pseudogene TRBV3-2) and TRBJ1-3; TRBD1 is a possible D gene (6 bases). Specimen: peripheral blood. The CDR3 here is CASSQDTGPIYSGNTIYF. The DNA of the CDR3 is TGTGCCAGCAGCCAAGATACAGGGCCCATTTACTCTGGAAACACCATATATTTT.